The 32 T cell receptor beta chains below come from one sample, sequenced in a study of metastatic and nonmetastatic thyroid tumors. MiXCR re-clonotyped the PCR reads for TCRdb. This table has roughly 34,000 clones, 20% to 25% appearing once. The entire patient cohort was treatment-naive prior to thyroid surgery. Source material: tumor tissue. The receptors come from a male donor with papillary thyroid cancer or a benign thyroid nodule (not recorded which). Some clones in this sample may be carry-over from other donors' samples.

This clone was seen repeatedly, ten times or more. V is TRBV11-2 and J is TRBJ2-3; TRBD1 agrees at 7 bases. The CDR3 totals 14 residues. With 5 bases clipped from V and 5 bases from J, the junction kept 7 bases outside the gene matches. Germline V gene data show CDR1 as SGHAT and CDR2 as FQNNGV. The CDR3 spells CASSLGQVGDTQYF. In DNA, the CDR3 is TGTGCCAGCAGCCTTGGACAGGTCGGAGATACGCAGTATTTT. Using reference TRBV11-2 and TRBJ2-3 for the parts outside the CDR3, the full variable domain is EAGVAQSPRYKIIEKRQSVAFWCNPISGHATLYWYQQILGQGPKLLIQFQNNGVVDDSQLPKDRFSAERLKGVDSTLKIQPAKLEDSAVYLCASSLGQVGDTQYFGPGTRLTVL.

V and J are TRBV4-2 and TRBJ2-1, with D tentatively TRBD2 (5 bases). There are 15 residues in the CDR3. The germline V gene has CDR1 LGHNA and CDR2 YNFKEQ. The V end lost 0 bases, the J end lost 3 bases, and 9 bases lay between the germline ends. CDR3 in amino acids: CASSQEEDFYNEQFF. The DNA of the CDR3 is TGTGCCAGCAGCCAAGAGGAGGACTTCTACAATGAGCAGTTCTTC.

This sequence joins TRBV20-1 and TRBJ2-7; 8 nucleotides line up with TRBD1. Germline lookup yields CDR1 DFQATT and CDR2 SNEGSKA (reference sequence). V trimming: 6 bases; J trimming: 3 bases; junction bases outside the gene matches: 10. The CDR3 is 14 residues long. CDR3 DNA sequence: TGCAGTGCAACAAACAGGGGGGCCTTCTACGAGCAGTACTTC. The encoded protein is CSATNRGAFYEQYF.

This clone was counted a few times. The chain recombines TRBV10-3 with TRBJ2-3; 9 bases match TRBD1. The CDR3 sequence is 15 residues long. The germline V gene has CDR1 ENHRY and CDR2 SYGVKD. V lost 6 bases and J lost 4; bases outside the gene matches: 8. CDR3 protein: CAIRHRDRDSDTQYF. Here the CDR3 DNA reads TGTGCCATCAGACACCGGGACAGGGATTCAGATACGCAGTATTTT.

This clone has only a few counts. The chain carries TRBV20-1 and TRBJ2-2; 15 bases match TRBD2. The CDR3 sequence is 16 residues long. Germline V gene sequence: CDR1 DFQATT, CDR2 SNEGSKA (reference sequence). V trimming: 6 bases; J trimming: 5 bases; junction bases outside the gene matches: 7. In nucleotides, the CDR3 is TGCAGTGCCCGGACTAGCGGGGGGGCATTTACCGGGGAGCTGTTTTTT. Residues: CSARTSGGAFTGELFF.

This clone was seen repeatedly, ten times or more. The chain employs TRBV18 and TRBJ2-7; no definite D call. In germline, CDR1 is KGHSH, CDR2 LQKENI. Trimming left V 0 bases short and J 6 bases short, with 9 bases between. The CDR3 totals 13 residues. The CDR3 DNA sequence: TGTGCCAGCTCACCACCGGGGAATCGCGAGCAGTACTTC. This gives the protein CASSPPGNREQYF.

The chain has TRBV2 and TRBJ1-2, with 8 bases fitting TRBD1. The CDR3 loop spans 12 amino acids. The trim removed 7 bases at V and 10 bases at J, leaving 8 bases unmatched. CDR1 and CDR2 from the germline V gene are SNHLY and FYNNEI. Here the CDR3 reads CASKLGQGVYTF. CDR3 DNA: TGTGCCAGCAAGTTAGGACAGGGTGTCTACACCTTC.

The chain joins TRBV20-1 to TRBJ2-7; tentatively, D is TRBD1 or TRBD2 (5 bases each). This CDR3 spans 13 amino acids. Trimming took 5 bases from V and 1 from J, leaving 12 bases between them. Germline values: CDR1 DFQATT, CDR2 SNEGSKA (reference sequence). CDR3 bases: TGCAGTGCTTACTCGGGGCTTTCCTACGAGCAGTACTTC. It is translated as CSAYSGLSYEQYF.

Points on this clone: At one of its ends the junction is not consistent with the germline gene, which may arise from a read error. The chain uses TRBV7-6 and TRBJ2-1; D is perhaps TRBD1 or TRBD2 (5 bases each). This CDR3 contains 16 residues. Germline V gives CDR1 SGHVS, CDR2 FNYEAQ. The CDR3 DNA reads as TGTGCCATCAGCCCATTGGGACCCACCCGATCCAATGAGCAGTTCTTC. Amino acid sequence: CAISPLGPTRSNEQFF.

The CDR3 loop reads CASSKFQGVTEAFF. The CDR3 nucleotides are TGTGCCAGCAGCAAATTCCAGGGAGTCACTGAAGCTTTCTTT. V gene TRBV12-3 or TRBV12-4 combines with J gene TRBJ1-1; perhaps TRBD1 as D (5 bases). The CDR3 has 14 residues. The V end was cut by 6 bases, the J end by 4 bases, with 15 bases between.

This clone was observed at least ten times. The genes are TRBV20-1 and TRBJ2-1; tentative D call: TRBD1 (5 bases). Trimming pared 6 bases from V and 4 bases from J, leaving 13 bases between. Germline-derived CDR1 and CDR2 are DFQATT and SNEGSKA (reference sequence). CDR3 size: 13 residues. The chain's CDR3 is CSATTATYNEQFF. CDR3 bases: TGCAGTGCAACGACAGCTACGTACAATGAGCAGTTCTTC.

The V call is TRBV20-1, the J call TRBJ2-1; a possible D gene is TRBD2 (6 bases). CDR3 size: 16 residues. The V gene lost 2 bases and the J gene lost 2 bases, with 16 bases spanning the gap. Germline loops: CDR1 DFQATT, CDR2 SNEGSKA (reference sequence). Here the CDR3 reads CSARPGVWRAYNEQFF. The CDR3 bases are TGCAGTGCTAGACCGGGGGTCTGGAGGGCCTACAATGAGCAGTTCTTC.

Turning to this clone: An end of the junction does not agree with germline; a read error may underlie this. This chain joins TRBV4-3 and TRBJ1-6, with 9 bases that match TRBD1. The CDR3 consists of 15 residues. The germline V gene has CDR1 LGHNA and CDR2 YSLEER. The CDR3 loop is CASNQDGGTGRTFHF. The DNA for the CDR3 is TGCGCCAGCAACCAAGATGGAGGGACAGGGAGGACCTTCCACTTT.

The sample holds one count of this clone. The rearrangement joins TRBV5-1 to TRBJ2-1, with 7 bases that match TRBD2. Germline-derived CDR1 and CDR2 are SGHRS and YFSETQ. The V gene end was trimmed by 9 bases and the J gene end by 5 bases; junction bases not matched to a gene: 11. The CDR3 is 14 amino acids. The CDR3 nucleotides are TGCGCCATCATCCCTGGGAGGGGCCACAATGAGCAGTTCTTC. Translated, it gives CAIIPGRGHNEQFF.

To note about this clone: The same CDR3 can be traced to other DNA sequences in this sample. The rearrangement uses TRBV20-1 and TRBJ1-2; D may be TRBD1 (5 bases). Trimming took 6 bases from V and 1 from J, leaving 18 bases between them. Germline V gene data show CDR1 as DFQATT and CDR2 as SNEGSKA (reference sequence). The CDR3 has 15 amino acids. CDR3: CSARLQGSLNYGYTF. CDR3 DNA: TGCAGTGCCAGACTTCAGGGCTCTCTTAACTATGGCTACACCTTC.

For this clone: One end of the junction varies from germline; a read error may be responsible. The chain carries TRBV2 and TRBJ2-5; D possibly uses TRBD1 or TRBD2 (6 bases each). The CDR3 loop spans 14 amino acids. Per germline, CDR1 SNHLY and CDR2 FYNNEI. CDR3 nucleotide sequence: TGTGCCAGCAGTGAATTGGGGGGCTGGGAGACGCAGTACTTC. It codes for CASSELGGWETQYF.

This rearrangement joins TRBV6-1 to TRBJ2-7; TRBD2 is a possible D gene (5 bases). The V gene lost 8 bases and the J gene lost 0 bases, with 14 bases spanning the gap. The CDR3 loop spans 14 amino acids. Per the germline V gene, CDR1 is MNHNS and CDR2 is SASEGT. CDR3 nucleotide sequence: TGTGCCAGCGCGAGGACTTCCACCTCCTACGAGCAGTACTTC. Amino acid sequence: CASARTSTSYEQYF.

This clone was counted many times. The CDR3 spells CASGGSYNEQFF. CDR3 nucleotides: TGTGCCAGCGGCGGCTCTTACAATGAGCAGTTCTTC. The chain carries TRBV7-9 and TRBJ2-1; D is unresolved. Trimming pared 8 bases from V and 4 bases from J, leaving 9 bases between. Germline V gene data show CDR1 as SEHNR and CDR2 as FQNEAQ (reference sequence). The CDR3 covers 12 residues.

Many counts were recorded for this clone. The V gene is TRBV7-9, the J gene TRBJ2-1; D gene unclear. The CDR3 extends over 14 amino acids. CDR1 is SEHNR, CDR2 FQNEAQ, per germline (reference sequence). Deletions cut 5 bases from V and 3 bases from J, with 11 bases between. In DNA form, the CDR3 reads TGTGCCAGCAGCGTGACAATTGACTACAATGAGCAGTTCTTC. As protein: CASSVTIDYNEQFF.

With regard to this clone: This could be a read error, since a much larger clone is one nucleotide away. The rearrangement links TRBV4-2 to TRBJ1-1; D is unclear. CDR1 and CDR2 (germline): LGHNA, YNFKEQ. The CDR3 sequence is 17 residues long. The CDR3 coding sequence is TGTGCCATCAGCCGGGATGGTCGGGTCCCCTTGAACACTGAAGCTTTCTTT. As protein: CAISRDGRVPLNTEAFF.

This clone came up many times. The chain carries TRBV7-8 and TRBJ2-7, with 7 nucleotides matching TRBD2. This CDR3 comprises 14 residues. V shed 0 bases, J shed 3 bases, and the junction held 2 bases outside the gene matches. Germline CDR1 is SGHVS and CDR2 is FQNEAQ. The CDR3 loop is CASSLARENYEQYF. For the CDR3, the DNA is TGTGCCAGCAGCTTAGCGCGGGAGAACTACGAGCAGTACTTC. The full variable domain, rest sourced from reference TRBV7-8 and TRBJ2-7, is GAGVSQSPRYKVAKRGQDVALRCDPISGHVSLFWYQQALGQGPEFLTYFQNEAQLDKSGLPSDRFFAERPEGSVSTLKIQRTQQEDSAVYLCASSLARENYEQYFGPGTRLTVT.

This clone was recorded many times. The V and J genes are TRBV6-2 or TRBV6-3 and TRBJ2-6; D possibly corresponds to TRBD1 (5 bases). The germline V gene encodes CDR1 MNHEY and CDR2 SVGEGT. The V gene lost 6 bases and the J gene lost 2 bases, with 11 bases spanning the gap. This CDR3 is 15 amino acids long. This CDR3 reads CASRAYRPGANVLTF. In nucleotides, the CDR3 is TGTGCCAGCAGAGCATACAGGCCTGGGGCCAACGTCCTGACTTTC.

This clone has at least ten counts. The CDR3 coding sequence is TGTGCCAGCAGTTACTCCCCCGGTAGCGGGGCCTACGAGCAGTACTTC. This translates into CASSYSPGSGAYEQYF. This chain connects TRBV6-2 or TRBV6-3 to TRBJ2-7; TRBD2 agrees at 8 bases. The germline V gene encodes CDR1 MNHEY and CDR2 SVGEGT. Trimming at V came to 0 bases and at J to 2 bases, leaving 6 bases not matched to a gene. This CDR3 has 16 amino acids.

The V gene is TRBV20-1, the J gene TRBJ2-3; 8 nucleotides match TRBD2. Germline lookup yields CDR1 DFQATT and CDR2 SNEGSKA (reference sequence). The J segment lost 2 bases and the V segment lost 6 bases, leaving 4 bases of the junction unmatched. This CDR3 spans 13 amino acids. CDR3 bases: TGCAGTGCCATAGCGGGGTACACAGATACGCAGTATTTT. Residues: CSAIAGYTDTQYF.

This clone was counted a few times. One end of the junction is discordant with germline, which a read error may explain. The chain couples TRBV6-1 to TRBJ2-1, with TRBD2 identical over 11 bases. This CDR3 is built from 16 residues. CDR1 is MNHNS and CDR2 is SASEGT in the germline V gene. The CDR3 region is CASSPTSGRSYNEKFF. CDR3 nucleotides: TGTGCCAGCAGTCCTACTAGCGGGAGATCCTACAATGAGAAGTTCTTC.

The chain carries TRBV5-1 and TRBJ2-1; 10 bases line up with TRBD2. Germline CDR1 and CDR2: SGHRS and YFSETQ. V shed 6 bases and J 3 bases; nucleotides not matched to a gene: 6. This CDR3 region has 15 residues. The chain's CDR3 is CASTGLAGVYNEQFF. The CDR3 DNA reads TGCGCCAGCACCGGCCTAGCGGGAGTCTACAATGAGCAGTTCTTC.

The chain is built from TRBV11-2 and TRBJ1-2; the D gene is possibly TRBD1 (6 bases). The V gene lost 5 bases and the J gene lost 1 base, with 23 bases spanning the gap. The CDR3 length is 18 residues. Looked up from germline, CDR1 is SGHAT and CDR2 is FQNNGV. For the CDR3, the DNA is TGTGCCAGCAGCGCCTATCGCCTTAGGGCAGGGGTTAACTATGGCTACACCTTC. This sequence encodes CASSAYRLRAGVNYGYTF.

This clone was picked up many times. This rearrangement joins TRBV29-1 to TRBJ1-1; TRBD1 might be the D (5 bases). With 4 bases removed from V and 5 bases from J, the gap between germline ends came to 14 bases. CDR3 length: 13 residues. Germline V gene sequence: CDR1 SQVTM, CDR2 ANQGSEA. This CDR3 is CSVGRGLGTEAFF. For the CDR3, the DNA is TGCAGCGTTGGGCGGGGCCTGGGGACTGAAGCTTTCTTT.

This clone was recorded at least ten times. The chain uses TRBV5-6 and TRBJ2-1, with 11 positions matching TRBD2. This CDR3 is built from 17 residues. V was clipped by 1 base and J by 7 bases; unmatched bases: 10. Germline CDR1 reads SGHDT; CDR2 reads YYEEEE. In DNA form, the CDR3 reads TGTGCCAGCAGCTTGTTGGGTAGCGGGAGGGCGGGGAATGAGCAGTTCTTC. It encodes CASSLLGSGRAGNEQFF.

In its sample, this clone was seen once. This chain uses TRBV20-1 with TRBJ2-2; 10 bases match TRBD2. This CDR3 is built from 13 residues. CDR1 is DFQATT and CDR2 is SNEGSKA in the germline V gene (reference sequence). V was clipped by 7 bases and J by 4 bases; unmatched bases: 3. CDR3 loop: CSVPSGSTGELFF. The CDR3, as DNA: TGCAGTGTACCTAGCGGGAGCACCGGGGAGCTGTTTTTT.

This clone was counted ten times or more. This chain joins TRBV7-8 and TRBJ1-1; D unclear. Trimming cost V 4 bases and J 7 bases, with 16 bases left between them. The germline CDR1 and CDR2 sequences are SGHVS and FQNEAQ. This CDR3 spans 14 amino acids. Here the CDR3 reads CASSSLPGVYEAFF. Here the CDR3 DNA reads TGTGCCAGCAGCTCACTTCCCGGGGTTTATGAAGCTTTCTTT.

This clone was counted ten times or more. Other DNA variants within this sample encode the same CDR3. The chain combines TRBV24-1 with TRBJ2-1, with 9 bases aligning to TRBD2. The CDR3 totals 18 residues. Looked up from germline, CDR1 is KGHDR and CDR2 is SFDVKD. V was clipped by 3 bases and J by 5 bases; unmatched bases: 13. CDR3 sequence: CATSDPPSSGRGDNEQFF. The CDR3 nucleotides read TGTGCCACCAGTGATCCCCCCAGTAGCGGGAGAGGGGACAATGAGCAGTTCTTC.